The rows below give T cell receptor delta chains drawn from one sample of a study of human gamma delta and Vdelta1 T cells. TCRdb fed the PCR reads to CATT. The sample lists 5,000 to 8,000 delta-chain clones; around 41% were seen once. For these TCRs, the target antigens are not known. The sample comprised Vdelta1 gamma-delta T cells from blood grown in culture (DOT cells). The source of these receptors is a human donor in good health. The CDR3 runs from the conserved cysteine through the conserved F or W. A D gene is named only where the DNA matches it firmly. Clone size appears in some rows only: once, few, many, or a class for an expanded clone.

j_gene	d_gene	v_gene	abundance	CDR3aa	CDR3nt
TRDJ1	NA	TRDV1	NA	CALGETLRSALLYTDKLIF	TGTGCTCTTGGGGAGACGCTACGTTCCGCATTGCTGTACACCGATAAACTCATCTTT
TRDJ1	NA	TRDV1	NA	CALGELWRLQLTDKLIF	TGTGCTCTTGGGGAACTCTGGCGGCTACAACTAACCGATAAACTCATCTTT
TRDJ1	TRDD2	TRDV1	NA	CALGELDAFLDSHTDKLIF	TGTGCTCTTGGGGAACTCGATGCCTTCCTCGACTCCCACACCGATAAACTCATCTTT
TRDJ1	TRDD3	TRDV1	medium-sized	CALGELSLPYWGIHPPDKLIF	TGTGCTCTTGGGGAACTTTCCCTCCCGTACTGGGGGATACACCCCCCCGATAAACTCATCTTT
TRDJ1	TRDD3	TRDV1	NA	CALGEPKDLLGDTRLIF	TGTGCTCTTGGGGAACCAAAAGACCTACTGGGGGATACAAGGCTCATCTTT
TRDJ1	TRDD3	TRDV1	NA	CALQGGIPPDKLIF	TGTGCTCTCCAGGGGGGGATACCTCCCGATAAACTCATCTTT
TRDJ1	TRDD3	TRDV1	medium-sized	CALGGGWGILSDKLIF	TGTGCTCTTGGTGGTGGCTGGGGGATTTTGTCCGATAAACTCATCTTT
TRDJ1	TRDD3	TRDV1	NA	CALGELVAYWGPRTPDKLIF	TGTGCTCTTGGGGAACTAGTTGCCTACTGGGGGCCGAGGACCCCCGATAAACTCATCTTT
TRDJ1	TRDD3	TRDV1	NA	CALGELRRALGDLLLGDTSGDKLIF	TGTGCTCTTGGGGAACTTCGGAGGGCCCTAGGGGATCTCCTACTGGGGGATACGAGCGGTGATAAACTCATCTTT
TRDJ1	NA	TRDV1	few	CALGSHLSTTHRLDKLIF	TGTGCTCTTGGGTCTCATCTTTCAACTACCCATCGGCTCGATAAACTCATCTTT
TRDJ1	TRDD3	TRDV1	NA	CALGELSPTDKYWGIRKLIF	TGTGCTCTTGGGGAACTCTCCCCTACGGATAAATACTGGGGGATACGTAAACTCATCTTT
TRDJ1	NA	TRDV1	few	CALGELAPRPRGADKLIF	TGTGCTCTTGGGGAACTAGCCCCCCGGCCCAGGGGGGCCGATAAACTCATCTTT
TRDJ1	TRDD3	TRDV1	medium-sized	CALGSGPLPIPPGWGREYTDKLIF	TGTGCTCTTGGGAGCGGCCCCCTACCTATTCCCCCGGGCTGGGGGAGAGAATACACCGATAAACTCATCTTT
TRDJ1	TRDD3	TRDV3	few	CAFGPRYNWGTPSRHKLIF	TGTGCCTTTGGTCCGAGGTACAACTGGGGGACACCTTCCCGTCATAAACTCATCTTT
TRDJ1	NA	TRDV1	NA	CALGEFYPRLTDKLIF	TGTGCTCTTGGGGAATTTTACCCCCGGCTCACCGATAAACTCATCTTT
TRDJ1	TRDD3	TRAV29/DV5	NA	CAARTTLTGGDQTDKLIF	TGTGCAGCAAGGACGACCTTGACTGGGGGAGACCAGACCGATAAACTCATCTTT
TRDJ1	TRDD3	TRDV1	NA	CALGDRIPNGGYRQGTDKLIF	TGTGCTCTTGGGGATCGGATTCCCAACGGGGGATACCGGCAGGGCACCGATAAACTCATCTTT
TRDJ3	TRDD3	TRDV1	NA	CALGERFSYRLGDNQAKWDTRQMFF	TGTGCTCTTGGGGAAAGATTCTCCTACAGGCTGGGGGATAATCAAGCGAAATGGGACACCCGACAGATGTTTTTC
TRDJ4	TRDD3	TRDV1	NA	CALGEHRALGAEVRPLIF	TGTGCTCTTGGGGAACACCGGGCACTGGGGGCGGAGGTCAGACCCCTGATCTTT
TRDJ1	TRDD3	TRDV1	NA	CALGERGPTSGGPYTDKLIF	TGTGCTCTTGGGGAACGTGGACCCACCTCTGGGGGACCCTACACCGATAAACTCATCTTT
TRDJ1	TRDD3	TRDV2	NA	CACDTTSQVVLGDTFDKLIF	TGTGCCTGTGACACTACATCCCAAGTCGTACTGGGGGATACTTTCGATAAACTCATCTTT